This T cell receptor (beta chain) stems from a study of shared clonotypes between healthy human individuals. Study-wide results and limits: Non-shared clonotypes had lower generation probabilities than clonotypes shared by all four sorted-subset donors.

Trimming left V 2 bases short and J 3 bases short, with 11 bases between. Germline V lookup: CDR1 SGHNT, CDR2 YYREEE (reference sequence). CDR3 size: 14 residues. Donors had no recently reported acute infections or vaccinations and were HIV-negative. Negatively enriched CD4+ T cells were divided by CD45RA into naive and memory. As to this clone: Its antigen remains unidentified.

For each subset, genomic DNA was distributed in equal portions over several immunoSEQ plates. Clones were read by immunoSEQ multiplex PCR, and TCRdb kept only the in-frame ones, dropping some. The sample contains approximately 2.5 million clones, around nine tenths of which appear only once. The chain carries TRBV5-4 and TRBJ1-2, with no clear D. This sequence was found in a young man in good health. Sequencing was performed on naive CD4+ T cells sorted from blood. Subset described: CD45RA+ positively selected. For the CDR3, the DNA is TGTGCCAGCAGCTTAGGGCAGGCTGACTATGGCTACACCTTC. As protein: CASSLGQADYGYTF.